The 3 T cell receptor beta chains given below trace back to one sample, sequenced in a study of blood T cell repertoires in COVID-19 (dated by TCRdb to the early 2020s). Libraries were built with the immunoSEQ multiplex PCR assay. What TCRdb holds here is the immuneACCESS table cut down to in-frame rearrangements. Part of the clones is not present; checked against another copy, under half of the missing clones reflect an unresolved V gene, and the others are unexplained. Recorded for this sample are 100,000 to 150,000 clones; around nine tenths of them occurred a single time. 9.5% to 12% of the sample goes to the ten largest clones. The sample was peripheral blood. These receptor sequences come from a woman between 65 and 79 years old with COVID-19, enrolled during active disease.

Points on this clone: Within the sample, other DNA sequences also encode this same CDR3. This chain connects TRBV20-1 to TRBJ2-7; D is possibly TRBD1 (5 bases). The CDR3 has 11 residues. V dropped 5 bases and J dropped 1 base, with 6 bases sitting between them. Germline V gene sequence: CDR1 DFQATT, CDR2 SNEGSKA (reference sequence). In DNA form, the CDR3 reads TGCAGTGCTCGGACATCCTACGAGCAGTACTTC. It encodes CSARTSYEQYF.

The chain combines TRBV5-1 with TRBJ1-1; D might be TRBD1 (5 bases). Trimming removed 0 bases from V and 2 bases from J, with 14 bases in between. This CDR3 has 16 amino acids. Germline lookup yields CDR1 SGHRS and CDR2 YFSETQ. The DNA of the CDR3 is TGCGCCAGCAGCTTGGGTAGTACAGGAGTAAACACTGAAGCTTTCTTT. This sequence encodes CASSLGSTGVNTEAFF.

The V gene is TRBV6-2 or TRBV6-3, the J gene TRBJ2-5; 9 nucleotides line up with TRBD2. The germline gives CDR1 MNHEY, CDR2 SVGEGT. The CDR3 length is 14 residues. Germline trimming cut 6 bases from V and 1 base from J; bases unmatched to any gene: 3. The CDR3 DNA is TGTGCCAGCAGCAGACTAGCGGTCCAAGAGACCCAGTACTTC. This encodes CASSRLAVQETQYF.